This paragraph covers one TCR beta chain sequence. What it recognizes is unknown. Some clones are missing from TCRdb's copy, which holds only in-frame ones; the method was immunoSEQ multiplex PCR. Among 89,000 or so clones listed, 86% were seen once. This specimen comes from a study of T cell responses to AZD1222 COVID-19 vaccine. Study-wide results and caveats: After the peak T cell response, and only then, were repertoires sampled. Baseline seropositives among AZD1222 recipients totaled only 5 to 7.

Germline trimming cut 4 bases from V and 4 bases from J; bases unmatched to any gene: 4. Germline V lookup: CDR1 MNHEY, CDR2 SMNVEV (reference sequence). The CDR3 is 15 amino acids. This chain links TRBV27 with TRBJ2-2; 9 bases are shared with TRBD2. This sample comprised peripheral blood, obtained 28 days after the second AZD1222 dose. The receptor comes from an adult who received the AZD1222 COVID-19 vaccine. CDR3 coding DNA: TGTGCCAGCAGTTCTGGACTAGCGTCCACCGGGGAGCTGTTTTTT. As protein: CASSSGLASTGELFF.